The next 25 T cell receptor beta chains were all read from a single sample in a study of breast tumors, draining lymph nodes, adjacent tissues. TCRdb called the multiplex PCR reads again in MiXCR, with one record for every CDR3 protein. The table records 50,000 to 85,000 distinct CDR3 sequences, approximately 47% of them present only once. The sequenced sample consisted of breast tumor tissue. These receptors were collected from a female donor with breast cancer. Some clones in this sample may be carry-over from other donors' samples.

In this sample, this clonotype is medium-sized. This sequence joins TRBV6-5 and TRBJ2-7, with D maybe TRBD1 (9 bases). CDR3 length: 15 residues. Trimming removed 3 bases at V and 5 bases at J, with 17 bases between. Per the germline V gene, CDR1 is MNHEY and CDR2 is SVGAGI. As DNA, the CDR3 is TGTGCCAGCAGTTATAGCGGGACAGGGTACGACGAGCAGTACTTC. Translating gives CASSYSGTGYDEQYF.

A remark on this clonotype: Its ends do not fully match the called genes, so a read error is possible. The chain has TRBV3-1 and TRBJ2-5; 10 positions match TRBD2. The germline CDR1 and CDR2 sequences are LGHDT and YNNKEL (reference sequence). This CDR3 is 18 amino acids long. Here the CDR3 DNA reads TGTGCCAGCGGCCAAGTGAGCGGGAGGGCGAAGGGCAAGGGGACCCAGTACTTC. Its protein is CASGQVSGRAKGKGTQYF.

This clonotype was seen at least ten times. In DNA form, the CDR3 reads TGTGCCAGCACCCGGACTAGCGGGAGCGAGCAGTTCTTC. Amino acids: CASTRTSGSEQFF. V usage is TRBV3-1 and J usage is TRBJ2-1, with 13 bases fitting TRBD2. Germline V CDR1 and CDR2: LGHDT, YNNKEL (reference sequence). CDR3 size: 13 residues. The ends lost 7 bases at V and 10 bases at J; junction bases unmatched: 4.

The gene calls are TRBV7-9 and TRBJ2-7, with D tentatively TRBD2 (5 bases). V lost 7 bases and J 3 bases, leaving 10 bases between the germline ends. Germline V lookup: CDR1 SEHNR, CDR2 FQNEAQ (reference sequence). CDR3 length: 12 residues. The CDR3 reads CASTGAGYEQYF. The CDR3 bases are TGTGCCAGCACGGGCGCGGGCTACGAGCAGTACTTC.

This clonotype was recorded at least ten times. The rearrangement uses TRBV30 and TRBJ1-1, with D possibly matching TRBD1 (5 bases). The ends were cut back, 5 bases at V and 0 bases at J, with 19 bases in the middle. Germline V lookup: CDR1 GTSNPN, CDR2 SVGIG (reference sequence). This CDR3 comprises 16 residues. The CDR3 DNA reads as TGTGCCTGGTGCCGGGACCTCCTAAGCATGAACACTGAAGCTTTCTTT. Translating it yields CAWCRDLLSMNTEAFF.

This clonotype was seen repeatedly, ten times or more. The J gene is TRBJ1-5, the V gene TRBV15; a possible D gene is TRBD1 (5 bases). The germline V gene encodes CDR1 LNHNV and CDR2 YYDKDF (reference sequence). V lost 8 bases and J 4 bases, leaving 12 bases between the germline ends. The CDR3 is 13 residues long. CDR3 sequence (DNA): TGTGCCACCGCGGACAAGGAGAATCAGCCCCAGCATTTT. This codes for CATADKENQPQHF. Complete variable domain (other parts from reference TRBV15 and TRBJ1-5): DAMVIQNPRYQVTQFGKPVTLSCSQTLNHNVMYWYQQKSSQAPKLLFHYYDKDFNNEADTPDNFQSRRPNTSFCFLDIRSPGLGDTAMYLCATADKENQPQHFGDGTRLSIL.

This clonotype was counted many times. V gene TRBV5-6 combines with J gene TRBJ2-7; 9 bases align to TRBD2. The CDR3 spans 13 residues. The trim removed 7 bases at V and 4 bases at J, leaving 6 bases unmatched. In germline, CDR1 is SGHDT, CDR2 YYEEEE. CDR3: CASAGGIGYEQYF. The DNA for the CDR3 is TGTGCCAGCGCGGGAGGGATTGGTTACGAGCAGTACTTC.

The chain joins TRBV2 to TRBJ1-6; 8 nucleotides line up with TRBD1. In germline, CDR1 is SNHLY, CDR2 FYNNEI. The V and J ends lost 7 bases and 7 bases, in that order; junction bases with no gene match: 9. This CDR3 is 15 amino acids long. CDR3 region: CASIGTGGLNSPLHF. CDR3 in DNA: TGTGCCAGCATAGGAACAGGGGGATTGAATTCACCCCTCCACTTT.

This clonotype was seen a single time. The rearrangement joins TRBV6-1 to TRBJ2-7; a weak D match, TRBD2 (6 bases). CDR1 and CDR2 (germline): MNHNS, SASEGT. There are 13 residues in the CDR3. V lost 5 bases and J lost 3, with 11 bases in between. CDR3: CASSQPGGYEQYF. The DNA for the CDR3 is TGTGCCAGCAGTCAGCCCGGGGGCTACGAGCAGTACTTC.

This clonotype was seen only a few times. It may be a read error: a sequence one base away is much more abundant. Here the CDR3 DNA reads TGTGCCAGCAGCTTTCCGGGTTACAATGAGCAGTTCTTC. As protein: CASSFPGYNEQFF. The rearrangement links TRBV13 to TRBJ2-1; D gene uncertain. V lost 3 bases and J lost 4, with 7 bases in between. The V gene's germline CDR1 is PRHDT and CDR2 FYEKMQ (reference sequence). The CDR3 contains 13 residues.

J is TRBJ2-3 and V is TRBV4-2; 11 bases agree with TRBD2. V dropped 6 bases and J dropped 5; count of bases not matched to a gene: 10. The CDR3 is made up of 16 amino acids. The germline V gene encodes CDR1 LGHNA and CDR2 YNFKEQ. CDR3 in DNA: TGTGCCAGCAGTAAAGGGACTAGCGGCCTAGGAGATACGCAGTATTTT. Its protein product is CASSKGTSGLGDTQYF.

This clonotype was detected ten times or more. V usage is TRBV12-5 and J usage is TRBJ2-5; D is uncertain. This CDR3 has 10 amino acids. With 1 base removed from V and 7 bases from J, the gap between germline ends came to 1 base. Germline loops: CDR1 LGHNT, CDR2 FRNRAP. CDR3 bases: TGTGCTAGTGGTTTGGGGACCCAGTACTTC. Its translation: CASGLGTQYF.

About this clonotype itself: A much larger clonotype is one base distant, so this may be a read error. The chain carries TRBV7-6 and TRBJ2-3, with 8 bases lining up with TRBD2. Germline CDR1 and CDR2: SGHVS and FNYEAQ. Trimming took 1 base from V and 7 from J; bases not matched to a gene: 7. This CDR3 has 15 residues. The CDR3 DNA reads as TGTGCCAGCAGCTTAGTAGCGGGGAGGCAAAATACGCAGTATTTT. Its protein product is CASSLVAGRQNTQYF.

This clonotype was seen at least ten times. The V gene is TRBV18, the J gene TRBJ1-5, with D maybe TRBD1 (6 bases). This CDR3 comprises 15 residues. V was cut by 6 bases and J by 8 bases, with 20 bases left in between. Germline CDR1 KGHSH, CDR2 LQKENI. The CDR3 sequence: CASSGMQGYVKPQHF. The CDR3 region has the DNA TGTGCCAGCTCCGGGATGCAGGGGTATGTAAAGCCCCAGCATTTT.

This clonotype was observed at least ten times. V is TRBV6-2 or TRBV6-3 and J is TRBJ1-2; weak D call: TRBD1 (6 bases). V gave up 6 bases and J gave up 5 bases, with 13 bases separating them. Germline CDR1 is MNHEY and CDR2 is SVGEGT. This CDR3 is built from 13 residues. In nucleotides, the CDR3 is TGTGCCAGCAGAACCGGGACACCTTATGGCTACACCTTC. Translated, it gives CASRTGTPYGYTF.

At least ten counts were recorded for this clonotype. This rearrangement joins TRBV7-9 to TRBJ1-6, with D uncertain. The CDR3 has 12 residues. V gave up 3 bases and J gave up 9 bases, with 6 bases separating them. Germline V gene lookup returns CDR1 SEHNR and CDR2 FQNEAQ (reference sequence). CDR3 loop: CASSFLVSPLHF. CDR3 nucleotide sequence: TGTGCCAGCAGCTTTTTGGTTTCACCCCTCCACTTT.

The CDR3, as DNA: TGTGCCAGCAGGGCCCGGCGGAGCGGGGGGACGTACGAGCAGTACTTC. Its protein product is CASRARRSGGTYEQYF. This chain links TRBV2 with TRBJ2-7; 9 bases fit TRBD2. The V gene end was trimmed by 6 bases and the J gene end by 4 bases; junction bases not matched to a gene: 13. Germline V gives CDR1 SNHLY, CDR2 FYNNEI. The CDR3 is 16 amino acids.

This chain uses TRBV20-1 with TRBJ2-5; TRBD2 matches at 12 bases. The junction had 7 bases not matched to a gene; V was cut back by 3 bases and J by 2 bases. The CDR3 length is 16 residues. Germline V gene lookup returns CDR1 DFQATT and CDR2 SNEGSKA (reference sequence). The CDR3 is CSASTSSGGGQETQYF. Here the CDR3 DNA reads TGCAGTGCTAGTACCTCTAGCGGGGGGGGTCAAGAGACCCAGTACTTC.

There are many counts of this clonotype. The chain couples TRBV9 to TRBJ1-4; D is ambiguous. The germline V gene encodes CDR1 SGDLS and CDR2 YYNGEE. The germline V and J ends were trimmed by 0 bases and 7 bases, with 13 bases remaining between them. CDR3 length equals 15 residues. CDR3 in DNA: TGTGCCAGCAGCGTAGAGGATGGGCTGGGTGAAAAACTGTTTTTT. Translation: CASSVEDGLGEKLFF.

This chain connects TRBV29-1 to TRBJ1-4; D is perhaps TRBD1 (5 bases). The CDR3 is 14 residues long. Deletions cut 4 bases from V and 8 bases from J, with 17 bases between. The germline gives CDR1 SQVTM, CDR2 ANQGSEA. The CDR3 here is CSVGGLAGWEKLFF. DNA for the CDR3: TGCAGCGTTGGGGGACTAGCGGGATGGGAAAAACTGTTTTTT.

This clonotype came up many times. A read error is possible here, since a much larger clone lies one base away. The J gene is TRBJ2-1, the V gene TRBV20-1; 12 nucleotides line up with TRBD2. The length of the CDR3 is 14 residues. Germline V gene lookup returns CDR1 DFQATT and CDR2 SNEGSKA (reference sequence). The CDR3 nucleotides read TGCAGTGCAAAAGGGACTAGCGGGTACACTGAGCAGTTCTTC. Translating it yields CSAKGTSGYTEQFF.

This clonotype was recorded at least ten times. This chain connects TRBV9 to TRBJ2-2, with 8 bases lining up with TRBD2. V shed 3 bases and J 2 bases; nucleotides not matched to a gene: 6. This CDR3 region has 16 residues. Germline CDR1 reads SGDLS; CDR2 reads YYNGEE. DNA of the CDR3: TGTGCCAGCAGCGCCGAGGCGGGGGGAAACACCGGGGAGCTGTTTTTT. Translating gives CASSAEAGGNTGELFF.

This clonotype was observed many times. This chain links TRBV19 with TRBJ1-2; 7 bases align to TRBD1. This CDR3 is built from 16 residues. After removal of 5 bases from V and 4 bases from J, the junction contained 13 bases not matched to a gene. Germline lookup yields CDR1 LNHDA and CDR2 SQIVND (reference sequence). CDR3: CASSLKPGQSTYGYTF. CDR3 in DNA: TGTGCCAGTAGTCTTAAACCGGGACAGTCTACCTATGGCTACACCTTC.

CDR3 protein: CASGGGYEQYF. CDR3 sequence (DNA): TGTGCCAGCGGAGGAGGGTATGAGCAGTATTTT. V and J are TRBV9 and TRBJ2-3; tentatively, D is TRBD2 (6 bases). The germline V gene encodes CDR1 SGDLS and CDR2 YYNGEE. The V end was cut by 7 bases, the J end by 11 bases, with 14 bases between. The CDR3 consists of 11 residues.

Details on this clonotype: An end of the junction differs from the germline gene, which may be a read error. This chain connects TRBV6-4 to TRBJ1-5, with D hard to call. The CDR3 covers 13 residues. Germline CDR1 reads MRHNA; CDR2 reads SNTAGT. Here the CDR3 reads CAGSPEPGQPQHF. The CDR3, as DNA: TGTGCCGGCAGTCCTGAACCCGGGCAGCCTCAGCATTTT.